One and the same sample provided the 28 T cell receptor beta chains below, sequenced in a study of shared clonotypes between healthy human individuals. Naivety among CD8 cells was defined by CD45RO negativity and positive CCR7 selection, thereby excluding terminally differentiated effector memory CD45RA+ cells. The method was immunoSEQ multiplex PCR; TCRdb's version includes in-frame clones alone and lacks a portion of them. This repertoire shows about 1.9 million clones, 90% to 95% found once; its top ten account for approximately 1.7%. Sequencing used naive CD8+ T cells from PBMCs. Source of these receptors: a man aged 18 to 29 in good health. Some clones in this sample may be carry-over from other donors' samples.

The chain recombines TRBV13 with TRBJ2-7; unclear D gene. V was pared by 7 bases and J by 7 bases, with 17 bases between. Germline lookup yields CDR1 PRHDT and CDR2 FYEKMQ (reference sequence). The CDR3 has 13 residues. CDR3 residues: CASTPRSEPEQYF. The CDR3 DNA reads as TGTGCCAGCACCCCTCGCTCGGAGCCGGAGCAGTACTTC. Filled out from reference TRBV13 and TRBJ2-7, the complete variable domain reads AAGVIQSPRHLIKEKRETATLKCYPIPRHDTVYWYQQGPGQDPQFLISFYEKMQSDKGSIPDRFSAQQFSDYHSELNMSSLELGDSALYFCASTPRSEPEQYFGPGTRLTVT.

The CDR3 loop is CASAETGNEKLFF. The CDR3 DNA is TGTGCCAGTGCAGAGACAGGGAATGAAAAACTGTTTTTT. The genes are TRBV2 and TRBJ1-4; 7 bases line up with TRBD1. The CDR3 is 13 amino acids. J was trimmed by 5 bases and V by 9 bases; bases with no gene match: 6. Germline-derived CDR1 and CDR2 are SNHLY and FYNNEI.

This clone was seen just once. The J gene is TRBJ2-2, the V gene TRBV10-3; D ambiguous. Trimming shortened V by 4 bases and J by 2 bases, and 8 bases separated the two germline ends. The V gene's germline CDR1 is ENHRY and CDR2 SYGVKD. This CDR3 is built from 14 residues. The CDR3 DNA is TGTGCCATCAGTGTCGGGCCCAACACCGGGGAGCTGTTTTTT. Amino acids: CAISVGPNTGELFF.

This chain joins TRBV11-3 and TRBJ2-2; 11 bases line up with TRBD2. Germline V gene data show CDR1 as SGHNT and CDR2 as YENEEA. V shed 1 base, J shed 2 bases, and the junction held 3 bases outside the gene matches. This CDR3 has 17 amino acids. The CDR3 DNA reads TGTGCCAGCAGCTTAGCGGGGACTAGCGGAAACACCGGGGAGCTGTTTTTT. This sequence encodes CASSLAGTSGNTGELFF. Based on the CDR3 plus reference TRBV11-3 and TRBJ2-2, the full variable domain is EAGVVQSPRYKIIEKKQPVAFWCNPISGHNTLYWYLQNLGQGPELLIRYENEEAVDDSQLPKDRFSAERLKGVDSTLKIQPAELGDSAVYLCASSLAGTSGNTGELFFGEGSRLTVL.

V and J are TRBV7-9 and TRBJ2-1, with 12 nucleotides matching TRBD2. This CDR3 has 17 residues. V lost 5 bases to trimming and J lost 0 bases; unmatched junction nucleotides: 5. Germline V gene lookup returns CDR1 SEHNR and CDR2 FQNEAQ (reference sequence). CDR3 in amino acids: CASSPGLAGSSYNEQFF. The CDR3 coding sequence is TGTGCCAGCAGCCCCGGACTAGCGGGGAGCTCCTACAATGAGCAGTTCTTC.

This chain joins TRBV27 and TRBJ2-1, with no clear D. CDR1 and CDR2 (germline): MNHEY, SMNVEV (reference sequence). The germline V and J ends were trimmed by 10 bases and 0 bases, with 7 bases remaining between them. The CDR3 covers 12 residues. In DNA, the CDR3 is TGTGCCACCCGTAGCTCCTACAATGAGCAGTTCTTC. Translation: CATRSSYNEQFF.

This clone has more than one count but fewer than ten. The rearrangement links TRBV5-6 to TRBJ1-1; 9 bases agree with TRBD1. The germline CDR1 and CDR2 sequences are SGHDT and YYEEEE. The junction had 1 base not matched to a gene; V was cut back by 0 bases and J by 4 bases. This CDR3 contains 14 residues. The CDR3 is CASSLEGQGTEAFF. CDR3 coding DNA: TGTGCCAGCAGCTTGGAGGGACAGGGCACTGAAGCTTTCTTT. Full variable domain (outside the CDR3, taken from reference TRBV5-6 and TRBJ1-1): DAGVTQSPTHLIKTRGQQVTLRCSPKSGHDTVSWYQQALGQGPQFIFQYYEEEERQRGNFPDRFSGHQFPNYSSELNVNALLLGDSALYLCASSLEGQGTEAFFGQGTRLTVV.

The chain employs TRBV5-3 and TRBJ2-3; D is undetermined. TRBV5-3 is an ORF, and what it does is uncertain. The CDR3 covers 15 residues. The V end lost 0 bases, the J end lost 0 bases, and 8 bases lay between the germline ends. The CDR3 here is CARSLATASTDTQYF. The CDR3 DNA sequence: TGTGCCAGAAGCTTGGCCACAGCCAGCACAGATACGCAGTATTTT.

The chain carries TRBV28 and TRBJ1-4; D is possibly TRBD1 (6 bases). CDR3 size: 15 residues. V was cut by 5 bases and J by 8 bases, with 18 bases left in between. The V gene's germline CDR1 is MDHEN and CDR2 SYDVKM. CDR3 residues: CASSRRTETGEKLFF. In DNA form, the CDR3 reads TGTGCCAGCAGTCGAAGGACAGAAACGGGCGAAAAACTGTTTTTT. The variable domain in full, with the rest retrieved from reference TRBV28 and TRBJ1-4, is DVKVTQSSRYLVKRTGEKVFLECVQDMDHENMFWYRQDPGLGLRLIYFSYDVKMKEKGDIPEGYSVSREKKERFSLILESASTNQTSMYLCASSRRTETGEKLFFGSGTQLSVL.

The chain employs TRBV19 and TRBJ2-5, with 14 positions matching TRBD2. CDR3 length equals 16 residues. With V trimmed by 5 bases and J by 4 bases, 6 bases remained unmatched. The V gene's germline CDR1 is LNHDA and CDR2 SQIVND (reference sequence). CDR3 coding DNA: TGTGCCAGTAGTCCGCGACTAGCGGGAGGGGGAGAGACCCAGTACTTC. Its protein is CASSPRLAGGGETQYF.

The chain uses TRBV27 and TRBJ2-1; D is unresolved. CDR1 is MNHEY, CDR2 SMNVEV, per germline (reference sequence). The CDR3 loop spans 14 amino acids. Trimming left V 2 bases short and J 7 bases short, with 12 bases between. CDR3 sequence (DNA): TGTGCCAGCAGTTTAAGGGAAATAAGGAATGAGCAGTTCTTC. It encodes CASSLREIRNEQFF.

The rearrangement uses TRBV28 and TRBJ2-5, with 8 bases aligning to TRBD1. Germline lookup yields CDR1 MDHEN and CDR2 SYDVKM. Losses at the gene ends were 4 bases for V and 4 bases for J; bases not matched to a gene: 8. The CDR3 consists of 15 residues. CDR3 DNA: TGTGCCAGCAGTTCCATCAGGGGGCGAAGAGAGACCCAGTACTTC. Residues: CASSSIRGRRETQYF.

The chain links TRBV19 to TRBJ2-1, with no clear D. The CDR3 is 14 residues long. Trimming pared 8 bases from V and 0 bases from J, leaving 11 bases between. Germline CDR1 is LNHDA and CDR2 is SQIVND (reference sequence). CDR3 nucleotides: TGTGCCAGTGAGGACCGATCCTCCTACAATGAGCAGTTCTTC. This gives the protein CASEDRSSYNEQFF. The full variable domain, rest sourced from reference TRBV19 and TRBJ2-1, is DGGITQSPKYLFRKEGQNVTLSCEQNLNHDAMYWYRQDPGQGLRLIYYSQIVNDFQKGDIAEGYSVSREKKESFPLTVTSAQKNPTAFYLCASEDRSSYNEQFFGPGTRLTVL.

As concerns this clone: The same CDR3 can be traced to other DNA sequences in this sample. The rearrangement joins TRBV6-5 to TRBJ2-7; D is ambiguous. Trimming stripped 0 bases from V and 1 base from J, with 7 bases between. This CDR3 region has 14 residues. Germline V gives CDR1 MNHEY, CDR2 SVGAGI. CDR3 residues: CASSYSDGSYEQYF. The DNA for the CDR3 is TGTGCCAGCAGTTACTCGGACGGATCCTACGAGCAGTACTTC.

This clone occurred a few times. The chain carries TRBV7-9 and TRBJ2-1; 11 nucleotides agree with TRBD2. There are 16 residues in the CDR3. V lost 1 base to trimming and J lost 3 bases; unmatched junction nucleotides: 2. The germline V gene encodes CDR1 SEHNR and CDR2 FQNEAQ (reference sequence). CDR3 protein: CASSLGTSGFYNEQFF. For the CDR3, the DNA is TGTGCCAGCAGCTTAGGGACTAGCGGGTTCTACAATGAGCAGTTCTTC.

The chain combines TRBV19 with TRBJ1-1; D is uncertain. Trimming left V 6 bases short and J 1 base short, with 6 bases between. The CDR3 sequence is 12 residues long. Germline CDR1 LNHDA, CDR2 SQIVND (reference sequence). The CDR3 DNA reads TGTGCCAGTAGGTGGGAGAACACTGAAGCTTTCTTT. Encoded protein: CASRWENTEAFF. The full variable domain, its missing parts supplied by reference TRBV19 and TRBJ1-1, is DGGITQSPKYLFRKEGQNVTLSCEQNLNHDAMYWYRQDPGQGLRLIYYSQIVNDFQKGDIAEGYSVSREKKESFPLTVTSAQKNPTAFYLCASRWENTEAFFGQGTRLTVV.

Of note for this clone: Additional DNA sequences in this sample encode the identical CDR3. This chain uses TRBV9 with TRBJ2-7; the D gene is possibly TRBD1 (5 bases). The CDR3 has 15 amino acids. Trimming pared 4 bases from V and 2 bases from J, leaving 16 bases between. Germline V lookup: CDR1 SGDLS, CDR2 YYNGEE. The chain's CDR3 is CASSPSGRAAYEQYF. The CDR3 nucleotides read TGTGCCAGCAGCCCCTCCGGCAGGGCCGCCTACGAGCAGTACTTC. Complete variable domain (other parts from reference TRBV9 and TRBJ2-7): DSGVTQTPKHLITATGQRVTLRCSPRSGDLSVYWYQQSLDQGLQFLIQYYNGEERAKGNILERFSAQQFPDLHSELNLSSLELGDSALYFCASSPSGRAAYEQYFGPGTRLTVT.

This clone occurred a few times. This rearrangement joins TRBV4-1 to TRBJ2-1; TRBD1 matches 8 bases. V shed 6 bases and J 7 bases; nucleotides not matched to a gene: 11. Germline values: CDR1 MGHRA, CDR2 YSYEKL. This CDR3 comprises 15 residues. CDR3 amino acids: CASSLDRGKGNEQFF. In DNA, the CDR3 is TGCGCCAGCAGTCTCGACAGGGGAAAGGGGAATGAGCAGTTCTTC.

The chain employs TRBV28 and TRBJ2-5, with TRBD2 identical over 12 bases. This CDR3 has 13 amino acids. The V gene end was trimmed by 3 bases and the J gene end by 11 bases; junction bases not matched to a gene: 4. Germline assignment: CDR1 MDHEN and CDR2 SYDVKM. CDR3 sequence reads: CASSFRGLAGQYF. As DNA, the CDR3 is TGTGCCAGCAGTTTCCGAGGACTAGCGGGACAGTACTTC.

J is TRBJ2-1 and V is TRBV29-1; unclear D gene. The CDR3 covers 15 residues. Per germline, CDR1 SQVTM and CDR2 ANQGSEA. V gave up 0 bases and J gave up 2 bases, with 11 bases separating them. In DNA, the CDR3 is TGCAGCGTTGAAGAAGTGGCAGCAACCTACAATGAGCAGTTCTTC. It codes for CSVEEVAATYNEQFF.

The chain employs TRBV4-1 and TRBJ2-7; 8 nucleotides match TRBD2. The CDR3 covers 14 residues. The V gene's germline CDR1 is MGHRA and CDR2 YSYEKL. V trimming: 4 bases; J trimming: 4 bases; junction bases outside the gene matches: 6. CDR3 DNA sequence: TGCGCCAGCAGCCGATCACTAGCGGAGTACGAGCAGTACTTC. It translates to CASSRSLAEYEQYF.

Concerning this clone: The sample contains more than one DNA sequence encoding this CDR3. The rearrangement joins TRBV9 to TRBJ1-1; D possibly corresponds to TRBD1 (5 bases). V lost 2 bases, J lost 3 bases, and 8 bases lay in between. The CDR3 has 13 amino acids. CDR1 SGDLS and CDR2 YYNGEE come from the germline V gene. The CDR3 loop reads CASSVGVHTEAFF. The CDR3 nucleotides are TGTGCCAGCAGCGTGGGGGTACACACTGAAGCTTTCTTT.

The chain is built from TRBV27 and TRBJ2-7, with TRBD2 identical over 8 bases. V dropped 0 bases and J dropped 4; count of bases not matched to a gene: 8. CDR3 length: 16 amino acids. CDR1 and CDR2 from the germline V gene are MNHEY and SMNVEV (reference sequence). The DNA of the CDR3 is TGTGCCAGCAGTTTATCGGTCGGGACTAGAGGTTACGAGCAGTACTTC. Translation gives CASSLSVGTRGYEQYF.

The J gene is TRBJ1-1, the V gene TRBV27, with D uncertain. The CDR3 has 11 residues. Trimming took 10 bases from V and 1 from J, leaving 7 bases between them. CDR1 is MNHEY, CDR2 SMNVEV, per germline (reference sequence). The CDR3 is CATGKNTEAFF. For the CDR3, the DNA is TGTGCCACCGGGAAGAACACTGAAGCTTTCTTT.

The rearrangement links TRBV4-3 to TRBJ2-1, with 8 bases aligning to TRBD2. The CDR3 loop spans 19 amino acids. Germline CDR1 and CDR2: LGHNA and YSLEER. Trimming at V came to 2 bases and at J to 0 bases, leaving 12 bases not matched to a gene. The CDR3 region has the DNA TGCGCCAGCAGCCAACTTTGGCCTAGCGGGCCTAGCTCCTACAATGAGCAGTTCTTC. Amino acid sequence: CASSQLWPSGPSSYNEQFF.

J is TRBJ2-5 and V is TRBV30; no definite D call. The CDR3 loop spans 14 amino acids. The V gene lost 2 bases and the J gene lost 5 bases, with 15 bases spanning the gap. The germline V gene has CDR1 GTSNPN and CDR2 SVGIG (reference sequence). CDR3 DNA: TGTGCCTGGAGTTATGGGGTAGATGCGGAGACCCAGTACTTC. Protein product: CAWSYGVDAETQYF. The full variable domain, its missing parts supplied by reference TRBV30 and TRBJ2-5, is SQTIHQWPATLVQPVGSPLSLECTVEGTSNPNLYWYRQAAGRGLQLLFYSVGIGQISSEVPQNLSASRPQDRQFILSSKKLLLSDSGFYLCAWSYGVDAETQYFGPGTRLLVL.

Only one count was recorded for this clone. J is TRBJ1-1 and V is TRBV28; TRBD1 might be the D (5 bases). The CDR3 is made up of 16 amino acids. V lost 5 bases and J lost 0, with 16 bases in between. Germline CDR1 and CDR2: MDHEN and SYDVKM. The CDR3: CASSGGSLRMNTEAFF. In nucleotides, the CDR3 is TGTGCCAGCAGTGGGGGATCTCTCAGGATGAACACTGAAGCTTTCTTT.

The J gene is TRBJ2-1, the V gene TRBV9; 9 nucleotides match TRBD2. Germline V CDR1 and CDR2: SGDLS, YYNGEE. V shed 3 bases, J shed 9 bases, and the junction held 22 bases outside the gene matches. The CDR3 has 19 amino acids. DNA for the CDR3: TGTGCCAGCAGCGCGTTCGTTTCACTAGCGGGTGGCCCAACCTCTGAGCAGTTCTTC. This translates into CASSAFVSLAGGPTSEQFF.